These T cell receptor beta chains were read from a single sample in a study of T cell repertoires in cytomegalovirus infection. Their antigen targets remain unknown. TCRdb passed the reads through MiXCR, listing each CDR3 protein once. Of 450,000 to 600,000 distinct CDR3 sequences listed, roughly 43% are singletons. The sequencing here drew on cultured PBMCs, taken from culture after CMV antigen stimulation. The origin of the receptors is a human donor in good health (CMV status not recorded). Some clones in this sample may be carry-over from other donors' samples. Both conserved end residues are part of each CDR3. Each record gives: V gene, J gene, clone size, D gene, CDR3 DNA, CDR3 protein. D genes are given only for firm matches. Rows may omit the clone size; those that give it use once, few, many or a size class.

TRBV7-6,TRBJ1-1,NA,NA,TGTGCCAGCAGCTTATTTGGGGGGGGAGTGGTAACAACTGAAGCTTTCTTT,CASSLFGGGVVTTEAFF
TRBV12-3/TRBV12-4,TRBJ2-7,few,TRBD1,TGTGCCAGCAGCTTCGACAGGGTAAACGAGCAGTACTTC,CASSFDRVNEQYF
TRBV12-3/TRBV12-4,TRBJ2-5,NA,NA,TGTGCCAGCAGGGACTATCAAGAGACCCAGTACTTC,CASRDYQETQYF
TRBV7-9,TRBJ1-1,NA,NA,TGTGCCAGCAGCGCGCAAGGGGGTGTGAACACTGAAGCTTTCTTT,CASSAQGGVNTEAFF
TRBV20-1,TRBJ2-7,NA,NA,TGCAGTGCTAGACGGGCCTCCTACGAGCAGTACTTC,CSARRASYEQYF
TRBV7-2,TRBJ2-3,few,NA,TGTGCCAGCAGCTTTAGCCGTACGATAGGGAGCGATACGCAGTATTTT,CASSFSRTIGSDTQYF
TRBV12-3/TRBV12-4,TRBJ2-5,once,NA,TGTGCCAGCCGGGACCAGGACTTAGAGACCCAGTACTTC,CASRDQDLETQYF
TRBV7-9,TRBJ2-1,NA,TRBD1,TGTGCCAGCAGGCCAGGGGGTTTCTACAATGAGCAGTTCTTC,CASRPGGFYNEQFF
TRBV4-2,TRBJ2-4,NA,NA,TGTGCCAGCAGCCATGAAATACGGGAACTAGCCAAAAACATTCAGTACTTC,CASSHEIRELAKNIQYF
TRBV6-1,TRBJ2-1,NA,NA,TGTGCCAGCGGACAAATACACGGCAATGAGCAGTTCTTC,CASGQIHGNEQFF
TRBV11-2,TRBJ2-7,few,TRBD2,TGTGCCAGCAGCGCGACTAGCGGGAGTGTAGAGCAGTACTTC,CASSATSGSVEQYF
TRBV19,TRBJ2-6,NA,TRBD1,TGTGCCAGTGGACAGGAGTCTGGGGCCAACGTCCTGACTTTC,CASGQESGANVLTF
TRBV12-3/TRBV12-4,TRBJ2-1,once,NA,TGTGCCAGCAGTTTAGAACAGCGGTCCACTGAGCAGTTCTTC,CASSLEQRSTEQFF
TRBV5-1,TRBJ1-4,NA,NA,TGCGCCAGCAGCTTGGGGCAGGGCCCTAATGAAAAACTGTTTTTT,CASSLGQGPNEKLFF
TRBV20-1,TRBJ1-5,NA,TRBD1,TGCAGTGCTAGGGAACTCACTTCACAGGGGGGTTACCAGCCCCAGCATTTT,CSARELTSQGGYQPQHF
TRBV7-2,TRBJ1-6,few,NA,TGTGCCAGCAGCTTAGGGCCGGGGTTTGAGCCCCTCCACTTT,CASSLGPGFEPLHF
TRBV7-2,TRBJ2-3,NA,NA,TGTGCCAGCAGCTGGGCAGCAAACACAGATACGCAGTATTTT,CASSWAANTDTQYF
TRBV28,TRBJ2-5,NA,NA,TGTGCCAGCAGCCCCACAGCAACAAGGGAGACCCAGTACTTC,CASSPTATRETQYF
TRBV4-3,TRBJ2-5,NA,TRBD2,TGCGCCAGCAGCCAAGCGCCCAGGGACCGACTAGCGTGGGAGACCCAGTACTTC,CASSQAPRDRLAWETQYF
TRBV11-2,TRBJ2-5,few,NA,TGTGCCAGCAGCTTACCAGGCCAAGAGACCCAGTACTTC,CASSLPGQETQYF
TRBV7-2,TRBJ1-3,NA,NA,TGTGCCAGCAGCAGTTTTGGAAACACCATATATTTT,CASSSFGNTIYF
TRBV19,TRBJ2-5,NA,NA,TGTGCCAGTAGTATGCAAAGCTACCAAGAGACCCAGTACTTC,CASSMQSYQETQYF
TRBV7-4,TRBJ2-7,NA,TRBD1,TGTGCCAGCAGCCGTGACAGGGCCCGAGAGCAGTACTTC,CASSRDRAREQYF
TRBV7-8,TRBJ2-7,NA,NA,TGTGCCAGCAGCCGCGGAGGGCCCGAGCAGTACTTC,CASSRGGPEQYF
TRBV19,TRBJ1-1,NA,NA,TGTGCCAGTTCCGGGGTGAACACTGAAGCTTTCTTT,CASSGVNTEAFF
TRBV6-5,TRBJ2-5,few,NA,TGTGCCAGCAGTACTCGACGCGAGACCCAGTACTTC,CASSTRRETQYF
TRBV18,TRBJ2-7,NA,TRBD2,TGTGCCAGCTCACCATTTACGGGACTAGCGGGAACCTACGAGCAGTACTTC,CASSPFTGLAGTYEQYF
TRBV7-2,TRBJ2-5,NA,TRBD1,TGTGCCAGCAGCTCACAAGGGACAGGGGAGACCCAGTACTTC,CASSSQGTGETQYF
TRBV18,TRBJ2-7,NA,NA,TGTGCCAGCTCATCGAAACAGTCCTTCTACGAGCAGTACTTC,CASSSKQSFYEQYF
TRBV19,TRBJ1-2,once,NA,TGTGCCAGTAGAGTCATGGGTGGCTACACCTTC,CASRVMGGYTF
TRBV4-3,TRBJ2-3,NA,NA,TGCGCCAGCAGCCGTGGACAGGGATTGACGGGAGGTTTTACAGATACGCAGTATTTT,CASSRGQGLTGGFTDTQYF
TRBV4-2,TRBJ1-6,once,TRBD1,TGTGCCAGCAGCCAAGGAAGGAGCGGACAGGAAAATTCACCCCTCCACTTT,CASSQGRSGQENSPLHF
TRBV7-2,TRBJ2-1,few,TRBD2,TGTGCCAGCAGCTTAACGCGGGGGGGGGCCAATGAGCAGTTCTTC,CASSLTRGGANEQFF
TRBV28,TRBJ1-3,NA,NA,TGTGCCAGCAGCCCCGGACAGATACTCTCTGGAAACACCATATATTTT,CASSPGQILSGNTIYF
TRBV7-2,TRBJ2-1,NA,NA,TGTGCCAGCAGCATTAGCGCCATGACTTCACAGTTCTTC,CASSISAMTSQFF
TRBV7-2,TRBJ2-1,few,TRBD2,TGTGCCAGCAGCTTGGCCCCCCTGTCAAGGCGGGGGGACAATGAGCAGTTCTTC,CASSLAPLSRRGDNEQFF
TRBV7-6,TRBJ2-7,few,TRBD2,TGTGCCAGCAGCACCCCGACTAGCGATGACGAGCAGTACTTC,CASSTPTSDDEQYF
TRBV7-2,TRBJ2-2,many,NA,TGTGCCAGCAGCTTCAACGCGGCGGGGAACACCGGGGAGCTGTTTTTT,CASSFNAAGNTGELFF
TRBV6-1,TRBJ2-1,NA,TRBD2,TGTGCCACCGCTAGCGGGGGGGCGTTTTATGAGCAGTTCTTC,CATASGGAFYEQFF
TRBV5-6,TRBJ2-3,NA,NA,TGTGCCAGCAGCCCAAGACAGTGGCCCTATACGCAGTATTTT,CASSPRQWPYTQYF
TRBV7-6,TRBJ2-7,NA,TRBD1,TGTGCCAGCAGCCGGACAGGGGCTAACGAGCAGTACTTC,CASSRTGANEQYF
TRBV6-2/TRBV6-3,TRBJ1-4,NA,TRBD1,TGTGCCAGCAGACCGACAGGGGCTTCTGAAAAACTGTTTTTT,CASRPTGASEKLFF
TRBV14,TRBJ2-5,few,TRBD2,TGTGCCAGCAGCCAATTTCTAGCGGAGCAAGAGACCCAGTACTTC,CASSQFLAEQETQYF
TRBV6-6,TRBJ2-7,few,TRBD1,TGTGCCAGCAGGGAGGACAGGGGGGCCTACGAGCAGTACTTC,CASREDRGAYEQYF
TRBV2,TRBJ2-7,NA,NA,TGTGCCAGCAGCGCAGGGAGGAGCTCCTACGAGCAGTACTTC,CASSAGRSSYEQYF
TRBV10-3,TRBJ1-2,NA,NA,TGTGCCATCAGCCGGACGGAAAACAACTATGGCTACACCTTC,CAISRTENNYGYTF
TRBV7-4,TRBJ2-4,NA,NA,TGTGCCAGCAGCTCGATACAGGGCTACATTCAGTACTTC,CASSSIQGYIQYF
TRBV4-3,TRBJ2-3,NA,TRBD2,TGCGCCAGCAGCCCCAGGACTAGCGGGAGAGGGGCGCAGTATTTT,CASSPRTSGRGAQYF
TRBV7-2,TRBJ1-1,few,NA,TGTGCCAGCAGCTTAGGCCCTAATTGGGGGGAAGCGTCCATGAACACTGAAGCTTTCTTT,CASSLGPNWGEASMNTEAFF
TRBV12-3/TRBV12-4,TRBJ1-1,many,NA,TGTGCCAGCAGTTTATCAGGAATTGAAGCTTTCTTT,CASSLSGIEAFF
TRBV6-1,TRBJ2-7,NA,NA,TGTGCCAGCAGTGGGCTCGGGGTTATCTACGAGCAGTACTTC,CASSGLGVIYEQYF
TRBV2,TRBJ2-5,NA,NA,TGTGCCAGCAGTTACTATACCAGGGAGACCCAGTACTTC,CASSYYTRETQYF
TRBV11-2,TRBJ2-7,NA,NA,TGTGCCAGCAGCTTAGTTGTTGTCACCACCTACGAGCAGTACTTC,CASSLVVVTTYEQYF
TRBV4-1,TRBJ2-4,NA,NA,TGCGCCAGCAGCCAAGAGCAGGCGTCCAAAAACATTCAGTACTTC,CASSQEQASKNIQYF